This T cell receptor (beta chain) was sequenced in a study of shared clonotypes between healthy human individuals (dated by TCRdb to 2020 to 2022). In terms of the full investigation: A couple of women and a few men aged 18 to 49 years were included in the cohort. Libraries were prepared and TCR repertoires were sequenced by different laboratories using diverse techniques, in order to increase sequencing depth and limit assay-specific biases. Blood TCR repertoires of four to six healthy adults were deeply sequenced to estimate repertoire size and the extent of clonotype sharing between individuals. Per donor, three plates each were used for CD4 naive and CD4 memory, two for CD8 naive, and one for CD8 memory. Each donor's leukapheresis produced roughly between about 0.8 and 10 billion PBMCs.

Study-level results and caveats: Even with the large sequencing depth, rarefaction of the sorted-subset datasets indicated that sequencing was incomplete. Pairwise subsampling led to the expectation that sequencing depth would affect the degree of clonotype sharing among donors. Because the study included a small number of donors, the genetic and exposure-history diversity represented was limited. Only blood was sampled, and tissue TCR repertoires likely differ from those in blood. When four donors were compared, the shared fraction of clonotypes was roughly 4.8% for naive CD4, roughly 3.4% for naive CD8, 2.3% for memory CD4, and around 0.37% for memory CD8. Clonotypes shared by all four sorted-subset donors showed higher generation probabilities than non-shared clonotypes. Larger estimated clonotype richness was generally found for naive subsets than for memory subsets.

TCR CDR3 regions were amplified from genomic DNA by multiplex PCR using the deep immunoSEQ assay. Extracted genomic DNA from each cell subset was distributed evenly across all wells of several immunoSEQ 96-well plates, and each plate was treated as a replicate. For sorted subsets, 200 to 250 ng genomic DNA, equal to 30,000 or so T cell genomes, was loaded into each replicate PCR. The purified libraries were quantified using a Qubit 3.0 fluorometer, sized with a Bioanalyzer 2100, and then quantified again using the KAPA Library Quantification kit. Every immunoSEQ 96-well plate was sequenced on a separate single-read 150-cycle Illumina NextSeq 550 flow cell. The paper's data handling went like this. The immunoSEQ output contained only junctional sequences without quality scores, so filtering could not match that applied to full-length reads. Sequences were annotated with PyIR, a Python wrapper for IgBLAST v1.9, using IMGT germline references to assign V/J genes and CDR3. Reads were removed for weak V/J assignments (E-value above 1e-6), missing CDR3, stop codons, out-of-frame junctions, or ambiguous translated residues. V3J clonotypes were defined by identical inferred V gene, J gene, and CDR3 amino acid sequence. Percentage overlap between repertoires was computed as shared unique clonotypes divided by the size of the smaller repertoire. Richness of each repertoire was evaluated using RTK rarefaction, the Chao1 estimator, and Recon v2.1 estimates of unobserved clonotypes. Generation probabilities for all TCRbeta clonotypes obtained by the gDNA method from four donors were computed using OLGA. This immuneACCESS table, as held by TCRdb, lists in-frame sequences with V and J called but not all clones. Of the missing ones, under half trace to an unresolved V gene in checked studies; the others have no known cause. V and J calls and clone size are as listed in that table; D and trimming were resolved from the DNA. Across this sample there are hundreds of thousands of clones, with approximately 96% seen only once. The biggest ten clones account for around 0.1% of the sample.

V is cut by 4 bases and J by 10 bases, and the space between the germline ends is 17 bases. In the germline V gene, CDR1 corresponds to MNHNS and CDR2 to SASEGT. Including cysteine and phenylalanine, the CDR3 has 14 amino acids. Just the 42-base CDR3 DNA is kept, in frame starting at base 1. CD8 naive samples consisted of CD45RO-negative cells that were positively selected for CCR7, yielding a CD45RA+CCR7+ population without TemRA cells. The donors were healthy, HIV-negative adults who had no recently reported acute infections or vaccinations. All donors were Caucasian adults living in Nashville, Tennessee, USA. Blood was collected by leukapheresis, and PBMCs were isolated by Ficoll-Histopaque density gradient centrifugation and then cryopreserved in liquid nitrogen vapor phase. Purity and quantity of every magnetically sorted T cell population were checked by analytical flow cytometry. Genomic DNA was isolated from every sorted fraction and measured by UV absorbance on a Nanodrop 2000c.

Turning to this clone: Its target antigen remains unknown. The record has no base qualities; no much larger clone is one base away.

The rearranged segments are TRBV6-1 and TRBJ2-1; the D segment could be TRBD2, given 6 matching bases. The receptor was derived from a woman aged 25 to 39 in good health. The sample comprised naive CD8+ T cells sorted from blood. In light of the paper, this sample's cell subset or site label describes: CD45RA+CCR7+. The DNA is TGTGCCAGCAGTGTACCGGGACTTTCGGGGGAGCAGTTCTTC. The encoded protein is CASSVPGLSGEQFF.